This T cell receptor beta chain came from a study of CXCR3-negative and CXCR3-positive naive CD8 T cells. Whole-study results and caveats: Naive CXCR3-positive and CXCR3-negative cells shared similar TRBV-TRBJ usage, unlike memory cells.

As regards this clonotype: Its antigen is unidentified.

CDR3 size: 15 residues. Germline CDR1 is SQVTM and CDR2 is ANQGSEA. The study made its TRB cDNA libraries by 5' RACE, adding UMI labels. TCRdb reprocessed the 5' RACE reads, keeping one entry per CDR3 protein, no DNA. The sample data list 38,000 or so distinct CDR3 sequences. The rearrangement links TRBV29-1 to TRBJ2-3; absent DNA, TCRdb's TRBD1 call cannot be checked. The sequence derives from a human donor in good health. Some clones in this sample may be carry-over from other donors' samples. Sequences were obtained from memory CD8+ T cells from blood. The CDR3 sequence is CSVDPQDRDTDTQYF.